This entry is about one TCR beta chain. This receptor's antigen is unknown. One junction end disagrees with the germline gene, perhaps due to a read error. This sample was taken from a study of blood T cells in healthy people across ages (dated by TCRdb to the mid-2010s). Study-wide context: In model experiments, template switching captured roughly one uniquely barcoded TCR beta cDNA molecule for every two T cells. Two additional independent replicas of 1 million unique cDNA reads from the same blood draw were analyzed for two donors (one aged 18 to 30 and one aged 80 or older). To avoid experimental bias, donors of different ages were distributed randomly across sequencing lanes. Donors were grouped into four age groups: young (average roughly 17 years), middle-aged (about 38), aged (about 59) and long-lived (about 90). Age-related changes in TCR beta repertoire diversity were measured in the study by deep sequencing normalized with unique cDNA molecular identifiers. Results and caveats for the whole study, not just this receptor: Bulk unsorted PBMC profiling prevented conclusive comparison of naive and antigen-experienced compartments. Compared with the aged group, the long-lived group had more naive CD4+ T cells, fewer expanded clones and increased TCR diversity, suggesting age selection. Donor CMV infection status was unknown, potentially confounding age-related changes in expanded clonotypes. Total diversity estimates from one million sequenced T cells were considered lower bounds and underestimates. As age increased, observed TCR beta diversity per million T cells dropped in a roughly linear way, and a significant reduction was already evident by age 40. There was a strong correlation between observed TCR beta diversity and the percentage of naive T cells measured by flow cytometry.

The 39 donors, aged roughly 6 to 95 years, were systemically healthy Caucasian individuals from Russia. Roughly 10 milliliters of peripheral blood were drawn from each donor into EDTA-treated Vacutainer tubes. Ficoll-Paque density-gradient centrifugation was used to isolate PBMCs, with at least 6 million per sample. Total RNA, at least 5 micrograms per sample, was extracted from PBMCs with Trizol reagent. Naive CD45RAhigh/CD27high T cell percentages were measured by flow cytometry on a PBMC aliquot from every donor. The library was generated by 5' RACE. Sequenced on an Illumina HiSeq 2500. A second PCR of roughly 6 to 12 cycles was run with a J-beta primer mix and a sample-barcoded 5' primer. A template-switch 5' adaptor carrying 12 random nucleotides introduced a unique molecular identifier onto each TCR beta cDNA molecule. Each sample yielded at least 3 million CDR3-containing paired-end reads. First-strand cDNA synthesis was performed from all RNA using the Mint cDNA synthesis kit, with priming by a TRBC-specific oligonucleotide. All cDNA was treated with uracil-DNA glycosylase and then went through a first 18-cycle PCR with the universal primers M1SS and BC2_uni_R. Processing in the source paper ran as follows. Normalization of each sample was performed by random selection of 1 million high-quality reads, each carrying a distinct molecular identifier. Reads sharing molecular identifiers were discarded rather than binned into consensus sequences. CDR3 identification, clonotype clustering and error correction used MiTCR with a Q25 quality threshold and the strictest error-elimination algorithm. A nonparametric unseen species model with Euler transformation was used to estimate a lower bound on total TCR beta diversity. TCRdb ran its own pipeline on the public reads, namely fastp trimming at Q25 and MiXCR clone calling, and kept in-frame beta chains. Entries that share a CDR3 protein sequence are merged under the most common genes and DNA. The V and J calls reflect TCRdb's pipeline rather than the authors' work. Across this sample there are around 1.5 million distinct CDR3 sequences, with 30% to 40% seen only once. Approximately 10% of the sample is in the top ten clones.

Sequenced: blood. This receptor was taken from a woman under 40 in good health.

The bases are TGTGCCAGCAGTTTTGGGGGGCGGGAGCCCACAGATACGCAGGATTTT. This gives the protein CASSFGGREPTDTQDF. The rearrangement joined TRBV12-3 or TRBV12-4 to TRBJ2-3; TRBD2 is a weak D gene call, 7 bases matching. From the cysteine up to the phenylalanine, the CDR3 has a length of 16 residues. Of all the DNA, just the CDR3 is kept, 48 bases in frame from base 1.